A single sample gave rise to the 29 T cell receptor beta chains below, sequenced in a study of blood T cell repertoires in COVID-19 (dated by TCRdb to 2020 to 2022). Libraries were made using the immunoSEQ multiplex PCR assay. Held by TCRdb, this immuneACCESS table contains in-frame sequences only and omits some clones. Under half of the omission traces to an unresolved V gene where checked; the cause of the rest is unknown. In this sample the table shows around 300,000 clones, around 90% of which occur a single time. The ten top clones hold about 1% of the sample. Input material: peripheral blood. These receptors were taken from a woman aged 40 to 50 with COVID-19, enrolled during active disease.

In nucleotides, the CDR3 is TGTGCCACCAGCAGAGGTACAGGGGGCTACGAGCAGTACTTC. It is translated as CATSRGTGGYEQYF. The chain is built from TRBV15 and TRBJ2-7; 8 nucleotides match TRBD1. Trimming took 1 base from V and 3 from J; bases not matched to a gene: 2. CDR3 length: 14 amino acids. CDR1 and CDR2 (germline): LNHNV, YYDKDF (reference sequence). Full variable domain (missing parts from reference TRBV15 and TRBJ2-7): DAMVIQNPRYQVTQFGKPVTLSCSQTLNHNVMYWYQQKSSQAPKLLFHYYDKDFNNEADTPDNFQSRRPNTSFCFLDIRSPGLGDTAMYLCATSRGTGGYEQYFGPGTRLTVT.

V usage is TRBV5-1 and J usage is TRBJ1-2; 7 bases align to TRBD1. Trimming cost V 4 bases and J 2 bases; bases outside gene matches: 5. From germline, CDR1 is SGHRS and CDR2 YFSETQ. The CDR3 has 14 amino acids. CDR3 residues: CASSPPGQNYGYTF. The DNA for the CDR3 is TGCGCCAGCAGCCCGCCGGGACAGAACTATGGCTACACCTTC.

This clone was observed a handful of times. The genes are TRBV19 and TRBJ1-2, with D possibly TRBD1 on 6 matching bases. The CDR3 has 16 residues. The germline V and J ends were trimmed by 2 bases and 0 bases, with 13 bases remaining between them. Germline CDR1 and CDR2: LNHDA and SQIVND (reference sequence). In nucleotides, the CDR3 is TGTGCCAGTAGTATACCCAATGGGGGCCCTAACTATGGCTACACCTTC. Amino acid sequence: CASSIPNGGPNYGYTF.

The rearrangement links TRBV5-1 to TRBJ2-7; TRBD1 might be the D (6 bases). This CDR3 has 12 residues. Trimming removed 4 bases at V and 7 bases at J, with 12 bases between. Looked up from germline, CDR1 is SGHRS and CDR2 is YFSETQ. In DNA, the CDR3 is TGCGCCAGCAGCGAACAGGGTTGGGAGCAGTACTTC. Encoded protein: CASSEQGWEQYF. Looking up the rest from reference TRBV5-1 and TRBJ2-7 gives the full variable domain: KAGVTQTPRYLIKTRGQQVTLSCSPISGHRSVSWYQQTPGQGLQFLFEYFSETQRNKGNFPGRFSGRQFSNSRSEMNVSTLELGDSALYLCASSEQGWEQYFGPGTRLTVT.

The rearrangement joins TRBV25-1 to TRBJ1-1, with 9 bases lining up with TRBD1. The germline gives CDR1 MGHDK, CDR2 SYGVNS. With V trimmed by 5 bases and J by 1 base, 8 bases remained unmatched. The CDR3 consists of 16 residues. CDR3 residues: CASSQLPGQGNTEAFF. CDR3 nucleotide sequence: TGTGCCAGCAGTCAACTGCCGGGACAGGGGAACACTGAAGCTTTCTTT.

The chain carries TRBV19 and TRBJ2-7, with TRBD1 identical over 8 bases. Trimming removed 4 bases from V and 5 bases from J; junction bases left unmatched: 10. Germline loops: CDR1 LNHDA, CDR2 SQIVND (reference sequence). The CDR3 spans 15 residues. CDR3 amino acids: CASSRTGSAVHEQYF. Here the CDR3 DNA reads TGTGCCAGTAGTAGGACAGGGTCCGCGGTCCACGAGCAGTACTTC.

In DNA, the CDR3 is TGTGCCATCAGTGAAATACTAGCGGGAGGAATTGGGGAGCTGTTTTTT. It is translated as CAISEILAGGIGELFF. The chain couples TRBV10-3 to TRBJ2-2; TRBD2 matches at 12 bases. Per the germline V gene, CDR1 is ENHRY and CDR2 is SYGVKD. The CDR3 spans 16 residues. J was trimmed by 8 bases and V by 3 bases; bases with no gene match: 7.

This clone was seen only a few times. The V call is TRBV7-3, the J call TRBJ1-2; 8 bases are shared with TRBD1. CDR3 length: 13 residues. Per germline, CDR1 SGHTA and CDR2 FQGTGA. V was clipped by 4 bases and J by 4 bases; unmatched bases: 2. The DNA for the CDR3 is TGTGCCAGCAGCTCCGACAGGGGCTATGGCTACACCTTC. This encodes CASSSDRGYGYTF.

The chain carries TRBV10-3 and TRBJ1-5; 8 bases fit TRBD1. Germline loops: CDR1 ENHRY, CDR2 SYGVKD. The ends lost 7 bases at V and 2 bases at J; junction bases unmatched: 4. This CDR3 has 14 residues. The CDR3 protein is CAIKDRVGNQPQHF. CDR3 DNA: TGTGCCATCAAGGACAGGGTGGGCAATCAGCCCCAGCATTTT.

The chain couples TRBV5-4 to TRBJ2-1, with 11 positions matching TRBD2. The junction had 8 bases not matched to a gene; V was cut back by 3 bases and J by 0 bases. The CDR3 has 18 amino acids. Germline CDR1 reads SGHNT; CDR2 reads YYREEE (reference sequence). This CDR3 reads CASSSGTSGTSSYNEQFF. The CDR3 bases are TGTGCCAGCAGCTCCGGGACTAGCGGAACAAGCTCCTACAATGAGCAGTTCTTC.

This sequence joins TRBV2 and TRBJ2-1; TRBD1 is a possible D gene (5 bases). The CDR3 runs 15 residues. Trimming pared 4 bases from V and 0 bases from J, leaving 10 bases between. The germline gives CDR1 SNHLY, CDR2 FYNNEI. CDR3 sequence: CASSGQRNSYNEQFF. CDR3 nucleotides: TGTGCCAGCAGTGGACAGCGCAACTCCTACAATGAGCAGTTCTTC.

V gene TRBV24-1 combines with J gene TRBJ2-1; 7 bases are a match to TRBD2. The germline gives CDR1 KGHDR, CDR2 SFDVKD. The CDR3 runs 15 residues. V gave up 3 bases and J gave up 7 bases; unmatched junction bases: 8. The CDR3 is CATSDIGGSRNEQFF. The DNA for the CDR3 is TGTGCCACCAGTGATATCGGCGGGAGTCGGAATGAGCAGTTCTTC.

The V and J genes are TRBV6-1 and TRBJ2-1; D is possibly TRBD2 (5 bases). The CDR3 consists of 15 residues. Trimming left V 1 base short and J 4 bases short, with 11 bases between. CDR1 and CDR2 from the germline V gene are MNHNS and SASEGT. CDR3 residues: CASSEVTTGYNEQFF. The CDR3 DNA sequence: TGTGCCAGCAGTGAAGTGACTACGGGTTACAATGAGCAGTTCTTC.

J is TRBJ1-1 and V is TRBV6-5; possible D gene TRBD1, 5 bases. This CDR3 has 15 residues. Trimming pared 4 bases from V and 0 bases from J, leaving 12 bases between. The germline gives CDR1 MNHEY, CDR2 SVGAGI. The CDR3 bases are TGTGCCAGCAGTTGGGCGGGGGGGTTGAACACTGAAGCTTTCTTT. Its protein product is CASSWAGGLNTEAFF.

This clone has only a few counts. The same CDR3 also results from other DNA sequences found in this sample. The J gene is TRBJ2-7, the V gene TRBV27; 7 nucleotides align to TRBD2. The CDR3 extends over 14 amino acids. Germline values: CDR1 MNHEY, CDR2 SMNVEV (reference sequence). The ends lost 5 bases at V and 2 bases at J; junction bases unmatched: 6. CDR3 sequence: CASSPSGGPYEQYF. The CDR3 DNA follows: TGTGCCAGCAGTCCCTCGGGGGGTCCCTACGAGCAGTACTTC.

This sequence joins TRBV9 and TRBJ2-2; weak D call: TRBD2 (7 bases). The germline CDR1 and CDR2 sequences are SGDLS and YYNGEE. The CDR3 is made up of 16 amino acids. Trimming pared 4 bases from V and 4 bases from J, leaving 17 bases between. The CDR3 coding sequence is TGTGCCAGCAGCCTCGTGGGGGGGGCCAGCACCGGGGAGCTGTTTTTT. Its protein product is CASSLVGGASTGELFF.

V gene TRBV28 combines with J gene TRBJ1-4; 9 bases are a match to TRBD1. Germline CDR1 is MDHEN and CDR2 is SYDVKM. The J segment lost 6 bases and the V segment lost 6 bases, leaving 8 bases of the junction unmatched. The CDR3 is 15 residues long. CDR3 loop: CASRYAGTGHEKLFF. The CDR3 DNA is TGTGCCAGCAGGTACGCAGGGACAGGGCATGAAAAACTGTTTTTT.

This chain connects TRBV18 to TRBJ1-2; the match to TRBD1 covers 7 bases. This CDR3 has 14 amino acids. V was pared by 4 bases and J by 1 base, with 3 bases of the junction left unmatched. Per germline, CDR1 KGHSH and CDR2 LQKENI. The CDR3: CASSQGQVNYGYTF. CDR3 in DNA: TGTGCCAGCTCACAAGGACAGGTTAACTATGGCTACACCTTC.

This clone was found once. The CDR3 DNA follows: TGTGCCAGCAGTCCCCGGGAAGAGACCCAGTACTTC. Its protein is CASSPREETQYF. The rearrangement links TRBV6-1 to TRBJ2-5; the D is unclear. The CDR3 is 12 residues long. V lost 5 bases to trimming and J lost 3 bases, with 7 bases between them. In germline, CDR1 is MNHNS, CDR2 SASEGT.

V is TRBV7-2 and J is TRBJ2-1; TRBD2 might be the D (6 bases). V shed 2 bases and J shed 4 bases, with 15 bases lying between them. CDR1 and CDR2 (germline): SGHTA, FQGNSA. The CDR3 spans 16 residues. The chain's CDR3 is CASSLYSGTPYNEQFF. Here the CDR3 DNA reads TGTGCCAGCAGCTTATATTCAGGGACTCCTTACAATGAGCAGTTCTTC.

As for this clone: At one end the junction does not follow the germline gene, possibly because of a read error. The chain links TRBV9 to TRBJ2-5; 11 bases line up with TRBD2. The CDR3 loop spans 15 amino acids. Germline V lookup: CDR1 SGDLS, CDR2 YYNGEE. The CDR3 region is CASSVAGGPKETQYF. CDR3 bases: TGTGCCAGCAGTGTAGCGGGAGGGCCGAAAGAGACCCAGTACTTC.

V is TRBV29-1 and J is TRBJ1-2; D unresolved. Germline loops: CDR1 SQVTM, CDR2 ANQGSEA. This CDR3 contains 11 residues. V lost 7 bases and J lost 8, with 14 bases in between. CDR3 sequence: CSALGERGYTF. CDR3 sequence (DNA): TGCAGCGCCCTGGGAGAACGAGGCTACACCTTC. Variable domain in full (rest from reference TRBV29-1 and TRBJ1-2): SAVISQKPSRDICQRGTSLTIQCQVDSQVTMMFWYRQQPGQSLTLIATANQGSEATYESGFVIDKFPISRPNLTFSTLTVSNMSPEDSSIYLCSALGERGYTFGSGTRLTVV.

The CDR3 nucleotides read TGTGCCAGCAGCTTTTTGAGGAGATCCTACGAGCAGTACTTC. Translating gives CASSFLRRSYEQYF. This chain links TRBV5-8 with TRBJ2-7, with D hard to call. V lost 2 bases and J 1 base, leaving 10 bases between the germline ends. There are 14 residues in the CDR3. The V gene's germline CDR1 is SGHTS and CDR2 YDEGEE. The variable domain in full, with the rest retrieved from reference TRBV5-8 and TRBJ2-7, is EAGVTQSPTHLIKTRGQQATLRCSPISGHTSVYWYQQALGLGLQFLLWYDEGEERNRGNFPPRFSGRQFPNYSSELNVNALELEDSALYLCASSFLRRSYEQYFGPGTRLTVT.

This chain joins TRBV2 and TRBJ1-4, with D possibly TRBD1 on 5 matching bases. The CDR3 has 15 amino acids. V was shortened by 1 base and J by 7 bases, with 13 bases between the two germline ends. Germline lookup yields CDR1 SNHLY and CDR2 FYNNEI. Here the CDR3 reads CASSEDYQGSEKLFF. The CDR3 coding sequence is TGTGCCAGCAGTGAAGATTATCAGGGAAGTGAAAAACTGTTTTTT.

The CDR3 protein is CAWNRFGTEAFF. In DNA, the CDR3 is TGTGCCTGGAACAGGTTCGGCACTGAAGCTTTCTTT. The V gene is TRBV30, the J gene TRBJ1-1; a possible D gene is TRBD1 (5 bases). The V end lost 4 bases, the J end lost 4 bases, and 10 bases lay between the germline ends. The CDR3 spans 12 residues. Germline assignment: CDR1 GTSNPN and CDR2 SVGIG (reference sequence).

The chain combines TRBV27 with TRBJ1-2; a possible D gene is TRBD1 (5 bases). The V end was cut by 4 bases, the J end by 3 bases, with 18 bases between. The CDR3 has 16 amino acids. The germline V gene has CDR1 MNHEY and CDR2 SMNVEV (reference sequence). The CDR3 region has the DNA TGTGCCAGCAGTTCCTTTTATAGCAGGGATTACTATGGCTACACCTTC. This gives the protein CASSSFYSRDYYGYTF.

The chain carries TRBV4-3 and TRBJ1-6; 8 positions agree with TRBD1. V lost 0 bases to trimming and J lost 7 bases; unmatched junction nucleotides: 5. CDR3 length equals 16 residues. Germline V CDR1 and CDR2: LGHNA, YSLEER. The CDR3 region is CASSQDGQGRNSPLHF. CDR3 nucleotide sequence: TGCGCCAGCAGCCAAGACGGACAGGGTCGCAATTCACCCCTCCACTTT.

This clone was seen a handful of times. V is TRBV4-3 and J is TRBJ1-6; D is uncertain. Germline lookup yields CDR1 LGHNA and CDR2 YSLEER. Trimming took 5 bases from V and 6 from J, leaving 8 bases between them. The CDR3 has 13 amino acids. The CDR3 loop reads CASSVLFNSPLHF. In DNA form, the CDR3 reads TGCGCCAGCAGCGTCCTTTTTAATTCACCCCTCCACTTT.

The gene calls are TRBV6-5 and TRBJ1-3, with 11 bases that match TRBD1. Per germline, CDR1 MNHEY and CDR2 SVGAGI. Trimming at V came to 0 bases and at J to 2 bases, leaving 0 bases not matched to a gene. This CDR3 has 16 residues. Here the CDR3 DNA reads TGTGCCAGCAGTTACTCGGGACAGGGGGCTGGAAACACCATATATTTT. Amino acid sequence: CASSYSGQGAGNTIYF.